The 8 T cell receptor beta chains in this list originate from one sample, sequenced in a study of PD-L1 blockade in urothelial cancer. The time point denotes: peripheral blood 6 weeks after treatment start. Only in-frame clones appear in the TCRdb table, and some are missing; sequencing was by immunoSEQ multiplex PCR. In the table there are 60,000 to 80,000 clones, about nine tenths of which are singletons. Here the sequenced sample was PBMCs, taken around atezolizumab (anti-PD-L1) treatment. The source is a man between 60 and 70 years old with urothelial cancer.

The chain uses TRBV28 and TRBJ2-7; 7 nucleotides match TRBD1. The V segment lost 6 bases and the J segment 2 bases; nucleotides outside the gene matches: 16. This CDR3 has 17 amino acids. The germline CDR1 and CDR2 sequences are MDHEN and SYDVKM. CDR3: CASRKNLHRGTAYEQYF. DNA of the CDR3: TGTGCCAGCAGAAAAAACCTCCACAGGGGCACGGCCTACGAGCAGTACTTC.

This chain links TRBV5-1 with TRBJ1-2, with 9 bases fitting TRBD1. Germline V gene lookup returns CDR1 SGHRS and CDR2 YFSETQ. The CDR3 covers 15 residues. V lost 1 base, J lost 5 bases, and 6 bases stayed unmatched. In nucleotides, the CDR3 is TGCGCCAGCAGCTTGTATATTGGGACAGGGTATGGCTACACCTTC. The encoded protein is CASSLYIGTGYGYTF.

This rearrangement joins TRBV28 to TRBJ1-2, with D perhaps TRBD1 (5 bases). Trimming left V 3 bases short and J 4 bases short, with 33 bases between. The germline V gene encodes CDR1 MDHEN and CDR2 SYDVKM. CDR3 length: 21 amino acids. CDR3 coding DNA: TGTGCCAGCAGTTTCCCCTCCCCCAAGGGTGGAGGGTCGGGGCGCCGCTATGGCTACACCTTC. It is translated as CASSFPSPKGGGSGRRYGYTF.

This clone appeared a single time. The chain is built from TRBV9 and TRBJ2-1, with D perhaps matching TRBD1 (5 bases). V lost 5 bases and J 5 bases, leaving 14 bases between the germline ends. CDR3 size: 14 residues. CDR1 SGDLS and CDR2 YYNGEE come from the germline V gene. The CDR3 region is CASSRTTNNNEQFF. DNA of the CDR3: TGTGCCAGCAGTCGGACAACAAACAACAATGAGCAGTTCTTC.

The CDR3 reads CASSATRDRGGGYTF. The CDR3 DNA sequence: TGTGCCAGCAGCGCGACGAGGGACAGGGGAGGCGGCTACACCTTC. The chain couples TRBV2 to TRBJ1-2, with 10 bases that match TRBD1. The V gene end was trimmed by 6 bases and the J gene end by 8 bases; junction bases not matched to a gene: 12. In germline, CDR1 is SNHLY, CDR2 FYNNEI. The CDR3 extends over 15 amino acids.

The V and J genes are TRBV7-8 and TRBJ1-5; possible D gene TRBD1, 6 bases. V lost 5 bases and J 11 bases, leaving 19 bases between the germline ends. This CDR3 contains 14 residues. Germline CDR1 and CDR2: SGHVS and FQNEAQ. The CDR3 nucleotides are TGTGCCAGCAGCCTAGGACAGACACCACAGGCCCAGCATTTT. Its protein product is CASSLGQTPQAQHF.

The chain couples TRBV5-1 to TRBJ2-1, with D possibly matching TRBD1 (6 bases). CDR1 is SGHRS, CDR2 YFSETQ, per germline. Trimming cost V 2 bases and J 5 bases, with 11 bases left between them. The CDR3 runs to 14 residues. CDR3 in DNA: TGCGCCAGCAGCTTCAGGGGTTATGACAATGAGCAGTTCTTC. It is translated as CASSFRGYDNEQFF. The full variable domain, in which reference TRBV5-1 and TRBJ2-1 provide the parts outside the CDR3, is KAGVTQTPRYLIKTRGQQVTLSCSPISGHRSVSWYQQTPGQGLQFLFEYFSETQRNKGNFPGRFSGRQFSNSRSEMNVSTLELGDSALYLCASSFRGYDNEQFFGPGTRLTVL.

The rearrangement joins TRBV5-1 to TRBJ2-7; D may be TRBD1 (5 bases). CDR1 is SGHRS and CDR2 is YFSETQ in the germline V gene. V lost 3 bases and J lost 2, with 9 bases in between. The CDR3 is made up of 13 amino acids. CDR3 sequence reads: CASSYTGAYEQYF. The CDR3, as DNA: TGCGCCAGCAGCTACACAGGAGCCTACGAGCAGTACTTC.